The 26 T cell receptor beta chains reported below all come from one sample, sequenced in a study of cytomegalovirus exposure and HLA in healthy donors. This PCR relied on a set of 60 Vbeta primers and 13 Jbeta primers. The assay was immunoSEQ multiplex PCR, and TCRdb's table has in-frame clones only and misses some. The sample holds under 100,000 clones, 70% to 80% seen once. Sequences were obtained from PBMCs. Receptor source: a man aged 45-65 years in good health and CMV-seronegative.

CDR3: CASSVRGATEAFF. DNA for the CDR3: TGTGCCAGTAGTGTCCGGGGGGCCACTGAAGCTTTCTTT. V gene TRBV19 combines with J gene TRBJ1-1, with D possibly being TRBD1 (6 bases). V was trimmed by 5 bases and J by 4 bases, leaving 11 bases between them. CDR1 and CDR2 from the germline V gene are LNHDA and SQIVND (reference sequence). CDR3 size: 13 residues.

J is TRBJ1-4 and V is TRBV5-1; D is undetermined. The CDR3 length is 13 residues. Germline V gene lookup returns CDR1 SGHRS and CDR2 YFSETQ. Trimming stripped 5 bases from V and 3 bases from J, with 8 bases between. The CDR3 DNA is TGCGCCAGCAGAGTTCGGGCTAATGAAAAACTGTTTTTT. Translation: CASRVRANEKLFF.

The V and J genes are TRBV28 and TRBJ1-4, with D perhaps matching TRBD1 (6 bases). The ends were cut back, 7 bases at V and 8 bases at J, with 14 bases in the middle. CDR3 length: 13 residues. Germline V gene sequence: CDR1 MDHEN, CDR2 SYDVKM. The CDR3 loop is CASNHRVWEKLFF. In DNA form, the CDR3 reads TGTGCCAGCAACCACAGGGTATGGGAAAAACTGTTTTTT.

The chain joins TRBV7-8 to TRBJ2-3; 9 bases align to TRBD2. There are 16 residues in the CDR3. Looked up from germline, CDR1 is SGHVS and CDR2 is FQNEAQ. With 4 bases clipped from V and 2 bases from J, the junction kept 7 bases outside the gene matches. This CDR3 reads CASSSVTSGLTDTQYF. The CDR3 DNA is TGTGCCAGCAGCTCCGTGACTAGCGGACTCACAGATACGCAGTATTTT. Full variable domain (outside the CDR3, taken from reference TRBV7-8 and TRBJ2-3): GAGVSQSPRYKVAKRGQDVALRCDPISGHVSLFWYQQALGQGPEFLTYFQNEAQLDKSGLPSDRFFAERPEGSVSTLKIQRTQQEDSAVYLCASSSVTSGLTDTQYFGPGTRLTVL.

V gene TRBV7-3 combines with J gene TRBJ2-3; weak D call: TRBD1 (5 bases). The CDR3 is 15 residues long. Deletions cut 1 base from V and 3 bases from J, with 11 bases between. The germline gives CDR1 SGHTA, CDR2 FQGTGA. CDR3 sequence (DNA): TGTGCCAGCAGCTTAATGGGCAGGGCAACAGATACGCAGTATTTT. Translating it yields CASSLMGRATDTQYF.

The chain employs TRBV5-4 and TRBJ2-1, with D maybe TRBD1 (6 bases). The CDR3 length is 15 residues. Trimming pared 4 bases from V and 2 bases from J, leaving 13 bases between. Germline CDR1 is SGHNT and CDR2 is YYREEE (reference sequence). This CDR3 is CASSPTGPAYNEQFF. For the CDR3, the DNA is TGTGCCAGCAGCCCGACAGGCCCTGCCTACAATGAGCAGTTCTTC. The variable domain in full, with the rest retrieved from reference TRBV5-4 and TRBJ2-1, is ETGVTQSPTHLIKTRGQQVTLRCSSQSGHNTVSWYQQALGQGPQFIFQYYREEENGRGNFPPRFSGLQFPNYSSELNVNALELDDSALYLCASSPTGPAYNEQFFGPGTRLTVL.

The chain employs TRBV19 and TRBJ1-5; 8 positions match TRBD1. There are 15 residues in the CDR3. V lost 8 bases, J lost 2 bases, and 8 bases stayed unmatched. CDR1 LNHDA and CDR2 SQIVND come from the germline V gene (reference sequence). The CDR3 nucleotides are TGTGCCAGTTCCTCCCTACAGGGGGGCAATCAGCCCCAGCATTTT. It specifies CASSSLQGGNQPQHF. Drawing the rest from reference TRBV19 and TRBJ1-5, the complete variable domain is DGGITQSPKYLFRKEGQNVTLSCEQNLNHDAMYWYRQDPGQGLRLIYYSQIVNDFQKGDIAEGYSVSREKKESFPLTVTSAQKNPTAFYLCASSSLQGGNQPQHFGDGTRLSIL.

This clone was counted a few times. The chain is built from TRBV5-1 and TRBJ2-1; the match to TRBD2 covers 9 bases. Germline trimming cut 0 bases from V and 8 bases from J; bases unmatched to any gene: 3. CDR3 length: 14 amino acids. Germline lookup yields CDR1 SGHRS and CDR2 YFSETQ. CDR3 sequence reads: CASSLASGDHEQFF. As DNA, the CDR3 is TGCGCCAGCAGCTTGGCTAGCGGGGACCATGAGCAGTTCTTC.

The chain joins TRBV21-1 to TRBJ2-2; TRBD2 is taken as the D call from the table, unchecked against the DNA. TRBV21-1 is a pseudogene segment. The length of the CDR3 is 16 residues. The CDR3 DNA sequence: TGTGCCAGCAGCAAAGAGGAGGGGCCTGCGACCGGGGAGCTGTTTTTT. Its translation is CASSKEEGPATGELFF.

This clone was observed a single time. The rearrangement uses TRBV19 and TRBJ2-1; 10 bases line up with TRBD2. Germline-derived CDR1 and CDR2 are LNHDA and SQIVND (reference sequence). Trimming cost V 7 bases and J 0 bases; bases outside gene matches: 6. The CDR3 consists of 16 residues. CDR3 residues: CASTRVAGGSYNEQFF. The DNA of the CDR3 is TGTGCCAGTACGCGAGTAGCGGGGGGCTCCTACAATGAGCAGTTCTTC.

This chain connects TRBV6-5 to TRBJ2-7; 9 bases map to TRBD1. The CDR3 loop spans 15 amino acids. Trimming took 2 bases from V and 4 from J; bases not matched to a gene: 6. CDR1 is MNHEY, CDR2 SVGAGI, per germline. DNA of the CDR3: TGTGCCAGCAGTTACACAGGGACAGGGTGGTACGAGCAGTACTTC. It yields the protein CASSYTGTGWYEQYF.

The rearrangement links TRBV7-9 to TRBJ2-5; TRBD1 agrees at 8 bases. V lost 1 base and J lost 5; bases outside the gene matches: 6. The CDR3 runs 15 residues. The V gene's germline CDR1 is SEHNR and CDR2 FQNEAQ (reference sequence). The CDR3 DNA sequence: TGTGCCAGCAGCTTAGGTCAGGGGGCAGCGGAGACCCAGTACTTC. Protein product: CASSLGQGAAETQYF.

J is TRBJ1-2 and V is TRBV9; tentatively, D is TRBD1 (6 bases). V gave up 0 bases and J gave up 5 bases, with 14 bases separating them. Germline CDR1 and CDR2: SGDLS and YYNGEE. The CDR3 runs to 15 residues. The CDR3 nucleotides are TGTGCCAGCAGCGTAGAGGTCAGGGGCGAGTATGGCTACACCTTC. Its translation: CASSVEVRGEYGYTF.

This clone has only a few counts. V is TRBV2 and J is TRBJ1-2; 7 nucleotides align to TRBD1. The CDR3 runs to 14 residues. Germline V CDR1 and CDR2: SNHLY, FYNNEI. Germline trimming cut 5 bases from V and 6 bases from J; bases unmatched to any gene: 9. CDR3 sequence: CASSNPGTDHGYTF. CDR3 DNA sequence: TGTGCCAGCAGTAACCCCGGGACAGATCATGGCTACACCTTC.

The chain has TRBV4-1 and TRBJ2-7; D perhaps matches TRBD1 (6 bases). The CDR3 sequence is 18 residues long. The V gene lost 2 bases and the J gene lost 2 bases, with 22 bases spanning the gap. CDR1 MGHRA and CDR2 YSYEKL come from the germline V gene. CDR3 sequence reads: CASSQHDVQGQLPYEQYF. In DNA, the CDR3 is TGCGCCAGCAGCCAACATGACGTTCAAGGACAGTTACCCTACGAGCAGTACTTC.

This rearrangement joins TRBV11-2 to TRBJ1-1, with D perhaps matching TRBD1 (5 bases). The germline V gene encodes CDR1 SGHAT and CDR2 FQNNGV. This CDR3 is 16 amino acids long. V was shortened by 0 bases and J by 0 bases, with 11 bases between the two germline ends. The CDR3 DNA sequence: TGTGCCAGCAGCTTAGATCTGGGGCTCTTGAACACTGAAGCTTTCTTT. Translated, it gives CASSLDLGLLNTEAFF.

This chain links TRBV5-6 with TRBJ2-1, with 7 bases matching TRBD2. The junction had 5 bases not matched to a gene; V was cut back by 1 base and J by 4 bases. Germline V gene data show CDR1 as SGHDT and CDR2 as YYEEEE. The CDR3 runs 15 residues. CDR3 sequence reads: CASSLRRGGYNEQFF. For the CDR3, the DNA is TGTGCCAGCAGCTTGAGGCGGGGAGGGTACAATGAGCAGTTCTTC.

The chain couples TRBV10-1 to TRBJ2-4, with 9 bases that match TRBD1. Germline V lookup: CDR1 WNHNN, CDR2 SYGVQD (reference sequence). V lost 8 bases, J lost 11 bases, and 10 bases stayed unmatched. This CDR3 spans 13 amino acids. This CDR3 is CASAPRQGGVQYF. The CDR3 nucleotides are TGCGCCAGCGCCCCGCGACAGGGGGGCGTTCAGTACTTC.

The chain joins TRBV6-1 to TRBJ1-2; 7 bases are shared with TRBD1. Looked up from germline, CDR1 is MNHNS and CDR2 is SASEGT. V gave up 6 bases and J gave up 8 bases; unmatched junction bases: 6. CDR3 length: 12 residues. The CDR3 sequence is CASRGDSYGYTF. CDR3 nucleotides: TGTGCCAGCAGGGGGGACAGTTACGGCTACACCTTC.

The chain joins TRBV19 to TRBJ1-4; 9 bases match TRBD1. Germline V gene data show CDR1 as LNHDA and CDR2 as SQIVND (reference sequence). The CDR3 spans 15 residues. The junction had 7 bases not matched to a gene; V was cut back by 4 bases and J by 7 bases. CDR3 protein: CASSKGQGWGEKLFF. The CDR3 DNA is TGTGCCAGTAGTAAGGGACAGGGATGGGGTGAAAAACTGTTTTTT.

CDR3 in amino acids: CASSLTGSTQYF. The CDR3 DNA reads as TGTGCCAGCAGCCTGACTGGGTCAACGCAGTATTTT. This chain uses TRBV14 with TRBJ2-3; D unclear. CDR3 length equals 12 residues. The V end was cut by 4 bases, the J end by 9 bases, with 11 bases between. CDR1 and CDR2 from the germline V gene are SGHDN and FVKESK.

The J gene is TRBJ2-7, the V gene TRBV18; D might be TRBD1 (6 bases). Germline lookup yields CDR1 KGHSH and CDR2 LQKENI. Trimming removed 1 base from V and 5 bases from J, with 15 bases in between. This CDR3 is built from 15 residues. The CDR3 DNA sequence: TGTGCCAGCTCACCACGGTTTGCAGGGGCCCACGAGCAGTACTTC. This encodes CASSPRFAGAHEQYF. Drawing the rest from reference TRBV18 and TRBJ2-7, the complete variable domain is NAGVMQNPRHLVRRRGQEARLRCSPMKGHSHVYWYRQLPEEGLKFMVYLQKENIIDESGMPKERFSAEFPKEGPSILRIQQVVRGDSAAYFCASSPRFAGAHEQYFGPGTRLTVT.

The chain uses TRBV6-5 and TRBJ2-2, with D tentatively TRBD1 (6 bases). The CDR3 is 14 amino acids. V was cut by 2 bases and J by 7 bases, with 11 bases left in between. Germline V gene data show CDR1 as MNHEY and CDR2 as SVGAGI. The CDR3: CASSYAQGSGELFF. The CDR3 DNA reads as TGTGCCAGCAGTTACGCGCAGGGGAGCGGGGAGCTGTTTTTT.

Only one count was recorded for this clone. The V call is TRBV7-3, the J call TRBJ2-3; TRBD1 aligns across 7 bases. Germline loops: CDR1 SGHTA, CDR2 FQGTGA. The CDR3 consists of 13 residues. V lost 5 bases and J lost 4; bases outside the gene matches: 3. The CDR3 region has the DNA TGTGCCAGCAGCCGAGGGACAGCAGATACGCAGTATTTT. Residues: CASSRGTADTQYF.

V gene TRBV11-2 combines with J gene TRBJ2-7; possible D gene TRBD2, 6 bases. CDR1 and CDR2 from the germline V gene are SGHAT and FQNNGV. With 5 bases removed from V and 2 bases from J, the gap between germline ends came to 22 bases. The CDR3 is 17 amino acids. The CDR3 reads CASSPHPLASFPYEQYF. The CDR3 bases are TGTGCCAGCAGCCCACACCCTCTAGCGTCGTTCCCCTACGAGCAGTACTTC.

The chain employs TRBV4-1 and TRBJ2-3, with 8 nucleotides matching TRBD2. The CDR3 is 14 amino acids. The germline gives CDR1 MGHRA, CDR2 YSYEKL. V gave up 7 bases and J gave up 6 bases; unmatched junction bases: 9. The CDR3 protein is CASKEPSGRDTQYF. The CDR3 nucleotides read TGCGCCAGCAAGGAGCCTAGCGGGCGGGATACGCAGTATTTT.